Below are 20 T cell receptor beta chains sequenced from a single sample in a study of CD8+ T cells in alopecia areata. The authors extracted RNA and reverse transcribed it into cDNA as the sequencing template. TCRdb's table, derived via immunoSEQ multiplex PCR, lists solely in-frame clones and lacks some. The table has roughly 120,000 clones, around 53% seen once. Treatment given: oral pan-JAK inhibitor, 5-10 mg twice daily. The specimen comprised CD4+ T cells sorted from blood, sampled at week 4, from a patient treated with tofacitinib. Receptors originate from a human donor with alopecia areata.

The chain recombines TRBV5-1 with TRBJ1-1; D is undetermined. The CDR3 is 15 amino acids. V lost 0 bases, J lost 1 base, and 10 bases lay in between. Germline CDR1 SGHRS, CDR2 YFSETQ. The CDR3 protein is CASSLEGVPNTEAFF. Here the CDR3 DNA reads TGCGCCAGCAGCTTGGAAGGCGTCCCGAACACTGAAGCTTTCTTT. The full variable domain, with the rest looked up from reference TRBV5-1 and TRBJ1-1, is KAGVTQTPRYLIKTRGQQVTLSCSPISGHRSVSWYQQTPGQGLQFLFEYFSETQRNKGNFPGRFSGRQFSNSRSEMNVSTLELGDSALYLCASSLEGVPNTEAFFGQGTRLTVV.

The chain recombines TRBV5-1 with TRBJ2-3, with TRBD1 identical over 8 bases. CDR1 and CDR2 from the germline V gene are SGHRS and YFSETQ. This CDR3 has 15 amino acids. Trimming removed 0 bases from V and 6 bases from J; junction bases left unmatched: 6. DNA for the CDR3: TGCGCCAGCAGCTTGGGGGGGACAGGCTCGGATACGCAGTATTTT. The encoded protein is CASSLGGTGSDTQYF.

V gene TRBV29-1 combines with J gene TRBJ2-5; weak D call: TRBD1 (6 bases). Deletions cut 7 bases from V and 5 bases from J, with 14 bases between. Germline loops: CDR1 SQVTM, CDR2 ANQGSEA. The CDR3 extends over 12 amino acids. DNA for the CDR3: TGCAGCGGAAGGGACATGGGGGAGACCCAGTACTTC. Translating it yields CSGRDMGETQYF.

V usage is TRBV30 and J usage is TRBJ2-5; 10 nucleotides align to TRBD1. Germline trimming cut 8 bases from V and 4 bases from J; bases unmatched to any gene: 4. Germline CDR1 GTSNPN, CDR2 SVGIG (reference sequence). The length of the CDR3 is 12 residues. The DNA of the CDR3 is TGTGCCCGACAGGGGGCGGGAGAGACCCAGTACTTC. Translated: CARQGAGETQYF.

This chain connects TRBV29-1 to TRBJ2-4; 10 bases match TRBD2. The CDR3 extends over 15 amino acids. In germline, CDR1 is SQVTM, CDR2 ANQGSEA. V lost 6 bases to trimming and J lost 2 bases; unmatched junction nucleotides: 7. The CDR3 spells CSVASGSATKNIQYF. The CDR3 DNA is TGCAGCGTCGCTAGCGGGAGTGCAACCAAAAACATTCAGTACTTC.

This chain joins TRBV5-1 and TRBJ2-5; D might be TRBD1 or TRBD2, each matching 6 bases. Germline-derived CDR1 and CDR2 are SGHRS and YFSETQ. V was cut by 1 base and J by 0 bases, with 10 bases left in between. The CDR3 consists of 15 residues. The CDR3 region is CASSLSGAYQETQYF. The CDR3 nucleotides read TGCGCCAGCAGCTTGTCGGGGGCCTACCAAGAGACCCAGTACTTC.

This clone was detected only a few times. The CDR3 DNA is TGCAGCGTGCCGGGGGGGCCGAATCAGCCCCAGCATTTT. It yields the protein CSVPGGPNQPQHF. The chain links TRBV29-1 to TRBJ1-5, with D perhaps matching TRBD1 (6 bases). V was shortened by 6 bases and J by 4 bases, with 13 bases between the two germline ends. Germline CDR1 reads SQVTM; CDR2 reads ANQGSEA. The CDR3 runs to 13 residues. The variable domain in full, completed from reference TRBV29-1 and TRBJ1-5, reads SAVISQKPSRDICQRGTSLTIQCQVDSQVTMMFWYRQQPGQSLTLIATANQGSEATYESGFVIDKFPISRPNLTFSTLTVSNMSPEDSSIYLCSVPGGPNQPQHFGDGTRLSIL.

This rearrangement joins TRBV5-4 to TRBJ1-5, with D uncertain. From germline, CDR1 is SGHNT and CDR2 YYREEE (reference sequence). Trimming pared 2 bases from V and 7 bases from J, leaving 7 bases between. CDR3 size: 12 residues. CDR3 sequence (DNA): TGTGCCAGCAGCTTAATGGGCCAGCCCCAGCATTTT. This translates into CASSLMGQPQHF.

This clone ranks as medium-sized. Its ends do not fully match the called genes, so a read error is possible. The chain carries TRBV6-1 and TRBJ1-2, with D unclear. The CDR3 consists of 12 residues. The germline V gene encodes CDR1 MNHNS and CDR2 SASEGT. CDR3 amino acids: CASFVEPYVYTF. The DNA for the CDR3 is TGTGCCAGCTTCGTGGAGCCTTATGTCTACACCTTC.

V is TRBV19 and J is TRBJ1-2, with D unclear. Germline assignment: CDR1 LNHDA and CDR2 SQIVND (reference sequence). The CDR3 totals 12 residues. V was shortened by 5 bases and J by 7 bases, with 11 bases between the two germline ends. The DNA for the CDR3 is TGTGCCAGTAGTTTCCATACCGGTGGCTACACCTTC. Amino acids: CASSFHTGGYTF.

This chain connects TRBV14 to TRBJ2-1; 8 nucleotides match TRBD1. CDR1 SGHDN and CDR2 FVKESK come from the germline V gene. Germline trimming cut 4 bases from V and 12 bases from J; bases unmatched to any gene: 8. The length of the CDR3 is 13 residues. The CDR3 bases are TGTGCCAGCAGCCCTTACGACAGGGGCGGGCAGTTCTTC. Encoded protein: CASSPYDRGGQFF.

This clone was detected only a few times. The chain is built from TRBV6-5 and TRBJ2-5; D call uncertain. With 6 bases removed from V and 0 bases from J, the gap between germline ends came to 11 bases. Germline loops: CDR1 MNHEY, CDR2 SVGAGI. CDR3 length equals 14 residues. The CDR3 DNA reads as TGTGCCAGCAGGCCCGGTCCGTACCAAGAGACCCAGTACTTC. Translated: CASRPGPYQETQYF.

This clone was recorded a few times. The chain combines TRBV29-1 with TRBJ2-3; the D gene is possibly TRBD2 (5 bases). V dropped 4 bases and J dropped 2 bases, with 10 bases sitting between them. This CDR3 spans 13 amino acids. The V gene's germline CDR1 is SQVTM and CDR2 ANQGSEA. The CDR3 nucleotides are TGCAGCGTTGGAGCGGCGATCACAGATACGCAGTATTTT. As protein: CSVGAAITDTQYF.

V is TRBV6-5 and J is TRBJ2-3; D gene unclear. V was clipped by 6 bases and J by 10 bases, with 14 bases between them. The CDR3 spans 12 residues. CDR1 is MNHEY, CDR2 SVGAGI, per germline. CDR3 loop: CASSEGFVAQYF. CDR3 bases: TGTGCCAGCAGCGAAGGGTTCGTTGCGCAGTATTTT.

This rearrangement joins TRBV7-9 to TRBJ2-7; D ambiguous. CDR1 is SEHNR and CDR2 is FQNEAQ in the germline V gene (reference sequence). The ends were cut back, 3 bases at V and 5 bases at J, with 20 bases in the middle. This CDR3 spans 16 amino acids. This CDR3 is CASSFPLRRQNHEQYF. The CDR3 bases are TGTGCCAGCAGCTTCCCCCTGCGTAGGCAGAACCACGAGCAGTACTTC.

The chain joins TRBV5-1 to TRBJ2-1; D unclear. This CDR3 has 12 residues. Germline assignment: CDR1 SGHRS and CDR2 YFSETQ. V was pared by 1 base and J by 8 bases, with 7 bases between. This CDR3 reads CASSLSLDEQFF. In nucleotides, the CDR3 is TGCGCCAGCAGCTTGAGCTTGGATGAGCAGTTCTTC.

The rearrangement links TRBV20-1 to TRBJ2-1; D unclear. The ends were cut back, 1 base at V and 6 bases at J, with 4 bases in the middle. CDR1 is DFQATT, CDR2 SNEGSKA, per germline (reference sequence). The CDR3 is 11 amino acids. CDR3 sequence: CSARALNEQFF. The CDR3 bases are TGCAGTGCTAGAGCACTCAATGAGCAGTTCTTC.

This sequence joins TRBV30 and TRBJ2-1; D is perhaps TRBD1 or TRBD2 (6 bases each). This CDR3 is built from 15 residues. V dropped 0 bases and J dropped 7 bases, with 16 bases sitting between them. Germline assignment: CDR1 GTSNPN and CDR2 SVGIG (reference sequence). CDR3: CAWSVLAGEANEQFF. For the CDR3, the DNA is TGTGCCTGGAGTGTATTGGCAGGGGAGGCAAATGAGCAGTTCTTC. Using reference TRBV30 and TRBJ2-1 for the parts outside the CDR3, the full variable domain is SQTIHQWPATLVQPVGSPLSLECTVEGTSNPNLYWYRQAAGRGLQLLFYSVGIGQISSEVPQNLSASRPQDRQFILSSKKLLLSDSGFYLCAWSVLAGEANEQFFGPGTRLTVL.

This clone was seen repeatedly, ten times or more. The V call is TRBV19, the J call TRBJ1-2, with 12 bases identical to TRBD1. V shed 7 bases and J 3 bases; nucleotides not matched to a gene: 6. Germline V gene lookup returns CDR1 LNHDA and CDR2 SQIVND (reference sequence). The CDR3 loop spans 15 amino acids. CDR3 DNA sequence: TGTGCCAGTACCCCAGGGACAGGGGGCTACTATGGCTACACCTTC. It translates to CASTPGTGGYYGYTF.

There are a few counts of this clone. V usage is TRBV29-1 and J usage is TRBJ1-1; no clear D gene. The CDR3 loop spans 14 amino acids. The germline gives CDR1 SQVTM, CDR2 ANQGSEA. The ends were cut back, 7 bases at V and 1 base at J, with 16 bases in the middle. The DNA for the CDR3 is TGCAGCGCCTGTTTCCTGACGGGGAACACTGAAGCTTTCTTT. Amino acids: CSACFLTGNTEAFF.